This TCR beta chain was captured in a study of T cell repertoires in cytomegalovirus infection. Study-wide background: Public TCR beta signatures were indicative of both CMV infection and a matching HLA type.

Points on this clonotype: Its antigen is unidentified.

Via MiXCR, TCRdb re-called the reads, giving one row per CDR3 protein. This table has fewer than 650,000 distinct CDR3 sequences, 40% appearing once. Germline assignment: CDR1 SGHTA and CDR2 FQGNSA. The length of the CDR3 is 15 residues. V lost 1 base, J lost 5 bases, and 6 bases stayed unmatched. Here the sequenced sample was cultured PBMCs, taken from culture after CMV antigen stimulation. This receptor was identified in a human donor in good health (CMV status not recorded). Some clones in this sample may be carry-over from other donors' samples. The rearrangement uses TRBV7-2 and TRBJ2-5, with TRBD1 matching over 8 bases. The CDR3 protein is CASSLVVRGRETQYF. In DNA form, the CDR3 reads TGTGCCAGCAGCTTAGTGGTCAGGGGGCGGGAGACCCAGTACTTC.